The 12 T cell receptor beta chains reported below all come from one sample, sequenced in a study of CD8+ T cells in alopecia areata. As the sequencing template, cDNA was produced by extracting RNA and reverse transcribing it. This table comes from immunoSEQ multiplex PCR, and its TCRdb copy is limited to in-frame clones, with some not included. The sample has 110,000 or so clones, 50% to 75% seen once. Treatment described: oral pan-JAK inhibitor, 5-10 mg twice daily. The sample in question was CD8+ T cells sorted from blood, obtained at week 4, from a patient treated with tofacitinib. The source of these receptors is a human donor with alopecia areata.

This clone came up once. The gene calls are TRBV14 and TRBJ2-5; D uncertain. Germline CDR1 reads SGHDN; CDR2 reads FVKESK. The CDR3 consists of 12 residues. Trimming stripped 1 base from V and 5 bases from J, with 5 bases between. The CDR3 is CASSQAWETQYF. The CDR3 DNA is TGTGCCAGCAGCCAAGCTTGGGAGACCCAGTACTTC.

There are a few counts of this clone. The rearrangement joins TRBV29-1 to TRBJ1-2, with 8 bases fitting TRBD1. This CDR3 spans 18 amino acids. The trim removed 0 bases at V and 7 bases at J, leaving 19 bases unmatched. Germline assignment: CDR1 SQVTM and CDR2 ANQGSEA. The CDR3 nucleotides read TGCAGCGTTGAAGATCTGAAGGACAGGGTCGGTCTGTCGCTTGGCTACACCTTC. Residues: CSVEDLKDRVGLSLGYTF.

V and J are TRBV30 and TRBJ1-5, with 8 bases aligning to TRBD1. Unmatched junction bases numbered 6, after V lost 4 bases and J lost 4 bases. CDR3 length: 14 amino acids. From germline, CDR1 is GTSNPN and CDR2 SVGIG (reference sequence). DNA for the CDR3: TGTGCCTGGAACACAGGGGGGGGAAATCAGCCCCAGCATTTT. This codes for CAWNTGGGNQPQHF.

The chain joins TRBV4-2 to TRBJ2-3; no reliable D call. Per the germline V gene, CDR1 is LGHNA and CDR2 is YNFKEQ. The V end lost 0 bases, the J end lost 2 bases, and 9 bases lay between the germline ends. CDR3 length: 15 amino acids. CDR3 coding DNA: TGTGCCAGCAGCCAAGAGGCCGGGTTCACAGATACGCAGTATTTT. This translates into CASSQEAGFTDTQYF.

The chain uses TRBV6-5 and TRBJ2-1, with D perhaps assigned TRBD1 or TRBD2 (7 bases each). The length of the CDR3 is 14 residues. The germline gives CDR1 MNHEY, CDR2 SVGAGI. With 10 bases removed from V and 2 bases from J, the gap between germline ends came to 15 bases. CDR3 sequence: CATGGDRAYNEQFF. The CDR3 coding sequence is TGTGCCACGGGGGGAGACAGGGCCTACAATGAGCAGTTCTTC.

The CDR3 reads CAWSRQGSGELFF. The CDR3 DNA is TGTGCCTGGAGTAGACAGGGGAGCGGGGAGCTGTTTTTT. The V call is TRBV30, the J call TRBJ2-2, with 8 bases that match TRBD1. V lost 2 bases to trimming and J lost 7 bases; unmatched junction nucleotides: 3. This CDR3 comprises 13 residues. The germline V gene has CDR1 GTSNPN and CDR2 SVGIG (reference sequence).

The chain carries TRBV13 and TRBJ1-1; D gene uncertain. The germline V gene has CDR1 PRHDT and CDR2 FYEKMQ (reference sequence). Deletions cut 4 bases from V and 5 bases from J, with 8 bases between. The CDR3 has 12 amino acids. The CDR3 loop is CASSSAATEAFF. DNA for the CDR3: TGTGCCAGCAGCTCGGCAGCGACTGAAGCTTTCTTT.

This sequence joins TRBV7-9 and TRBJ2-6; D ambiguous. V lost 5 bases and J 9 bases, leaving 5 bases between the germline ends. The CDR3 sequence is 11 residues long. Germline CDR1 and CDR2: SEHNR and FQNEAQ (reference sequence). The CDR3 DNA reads TGTGCCAGCAGCCAAAGCAACGTCCTGACTTTC. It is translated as CASSQSNVLTF.

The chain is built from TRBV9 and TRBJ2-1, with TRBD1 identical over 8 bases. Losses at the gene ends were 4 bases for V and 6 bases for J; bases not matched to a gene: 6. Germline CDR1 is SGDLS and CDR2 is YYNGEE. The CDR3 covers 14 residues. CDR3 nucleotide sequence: TGTGCCAGCAGCAACGACAGGGGTGGCAATGAGCAGTTCTTC. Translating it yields CASSNDRGGNEQFF.

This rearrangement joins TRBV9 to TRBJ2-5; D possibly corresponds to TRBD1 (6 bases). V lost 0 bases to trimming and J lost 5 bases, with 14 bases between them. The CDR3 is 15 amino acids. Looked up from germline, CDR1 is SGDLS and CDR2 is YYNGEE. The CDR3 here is CASSVVGGRGETQYF. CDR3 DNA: TGTGCCAGCAGCGTAGTAGGGGGAAGAGGGGAGACCCAGTACTTC.

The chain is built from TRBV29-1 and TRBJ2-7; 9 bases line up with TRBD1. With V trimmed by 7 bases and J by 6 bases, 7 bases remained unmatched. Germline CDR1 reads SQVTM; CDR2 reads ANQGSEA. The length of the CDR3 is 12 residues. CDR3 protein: CSASGQGIEQYF. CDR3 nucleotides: TGCAGCGCCTCCGGACAGGGGATCGAGCAGTACTTC.

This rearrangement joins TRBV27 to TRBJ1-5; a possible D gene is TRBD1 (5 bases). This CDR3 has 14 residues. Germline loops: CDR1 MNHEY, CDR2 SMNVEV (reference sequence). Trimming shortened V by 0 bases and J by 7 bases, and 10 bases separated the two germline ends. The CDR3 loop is CASSLSGEGQPQHF. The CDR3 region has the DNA TGTGCCAGCAGTTTATCGGGGGAAGGGCAGCCCCAGCATTTT.